This T cell receptor (beta chain) was documented in a study of beta chain features in type 1 diabetes. Study-wide context: Investigators examined approximately 100,000,000 sorted cells across all samples. Findings and caveats of the study: For Type 1 diabetes patients, all four CD4+ subsets carried TCRB CDR3s that were moderately but significantly shorter.

Worth noting for this clone: The antigen remains undetermined.

cDNA synthesis used the whole RNA isolate, giving expressed TCRB sequences. This table comes from immunoSEQ multiplex PCR, and its TCRdb copy is limited to in-frame clones, with some not included. The sample shows hundreds of thousands of clones, around 12% of them seen only once. Staining for CD45RO/CCR7/CD25/CD127/CD95/CD27 allowed sorting of CD4+ naive, central memory, regulatory and stem cell-like memory cells. Per the germline V gene, CDR1 is SGDLS and CDR2 is YYNGEE. The CDR3 contains 16 residues. V trimming: 0 bases; J trimming: 2 bases; junction bases outside the gene matches: 3. The TCR was taken from a woman aged 18-35 years with type 1 diabetes. The chain combines TRBV9 with TRBJ2-1; the match to TRBD2 covers 9 bases. Sequencing input: naive CD4+ T cells from blood. The CDR3, as DNA: TGTGCCAGCAGCGTAGGGCGGGGGGGCGCCTACAATGAGCAGTTCTTC. As protein: CASSVGRGGAYNEQFF.